The 7 T cell receptor beta chains below all came from one sample that was sequenced in a study of tumor and adjacent non-tumor tissue in lung cancer. Three rounds of nested PCR, following a modified ARM-PCR protocol, produced the TCRbeta library. A single record per CDR3 protein comes from TCRdb applying MiXCR to the multiplex PCR reads. The sample yields almost 75,000 distinct CDR3 sequences, under 70% seen once. RNA was extracted from bulk tissue without any cell sorting. Distant lung tissue was collected more than 3 cm away from the tumor edge. The sequenced material came from distant non-tumor lung tissue. These receptors all stem from a woman between 50 and 59 years old with non-small cell lung cancer.

This clonotype was counted at least ten times. The rearrangement joins TRBV20-1 to TRBJ2-7; TRBD2 aligns across 11 bases. Germline CDR1 reads DFQATT; CDR2 reads SNEGSKA (reference sequence). The J segment lost 4 bases and the V segment lost 6 bases, leaving 8 bases of the junction unmatched. This CDR3 is built from 14 residues. Written as DNA, the CDR3 is TGCAGTGCAAAGAGCCCTAGCGGGAGGTACGAGCAGTACTTC. Protein product: CSAKSPSGRYEQYF.

For this clonotype: The CDR3 does not end in the conserved phenylalanine or tryptophan, so this is likely a read error. V is TRBV11-3 and J is TRBJ1-1; D might be TRBD1 (5 bases). The CDR3 has 13 amino acids. Germline-derived CDR1 and CDR2 are SGHNT and YENEEA. CDR3: CVSSLWKDTEAFY. The CDR3 DNA is TGTGTCAGCAGCTTATGGAAGGACACTGAGGCTTTCTAT.

The chain has TRBV4-2 and TRBJ2-1, with D tentatively TRBD2 (5 bases). The CDR3 consists of 17 residues. V was shortened by 6 bases and J by 8 bases, with 26 bases between the two germline ends. CDR1 LGHNA and CDR2 YNFKEQ come from the germline V gene. Written as DNA, the CDR3 is TGTGCCAGCAGTCAGGATTCGGCTAGAGGGAGTTTGTATGAGCAGTTCTTC. This encodes CASSQDSARGSLYEQFF.

The V gene is TRBV11-2, the J gene TRBJ2-7; D is unclear. The germline gives CDR1 SGHAT, CDR2 FQNNGV. V lost 6 bases to trimming and J lost 7 bases, with 22 bases between them. The CDR3 covers 15 residues. The CDR3: CASSTSDMGLYEQYF. CDR3 nucleotide sequence: TGTGCCAGCAGTACCTCAGACATGGGTCTATATGAGCAGTACTTC.

Regarding this clonotype: An end of the junction does not agree with germline; a read error may underlie this. V is TRBV11-2 and J is TRBJ1-2; D ambiguous. The V gene's germline CDR1 is SGHAT and CDR2 FQNNGV. The CDR3 has 14 residues. CDR3 sequence (DNA): TGTGCCAGCAACTTAGATCGGGGTAGCCTAAACTACACCTTC. Protein sequence: CASNLDRGSLNYTF. The variable domain in full, with the rest retrieved from reference TRBV11-2 and TRBJ1-2, is EAGVAQSPRYKIIEKRQSVAFWCNPISGHATLYWYQQILGQGPKLLIQFQNNGVVDDSQLPKDRFSAERLKGVDSTLKIQPAKLEDSAVYLCASNLDRGSLNYTFGSGTRLTVV.

Comments on this clonotype: The conserved closing phenylalanine or tryptophan is absent in this CDR3, likely reflecting a read error. The chain combines TRBV11-3 with TRBJ2-3; D possibly corresponds to TRBD1 (6 bases). Germline-derived CDR1 and CDR2 are SGHNT and YENEEA. The CDR3 is made up of 13 amino acids. V was shortened by 7 bases and J by 7 bases, with 15 bases between the two germline ends. The CDR3 DNA sequence: TGTGCCAGCATCACCAGGGGTACAAATACGCAGTATCTT. Protein product: CASITRGTNTQYL.

Of note for this clonotype: Lacking the conserved final phenylalanine or tryptophan, this CDR3 likely reflects a read error. No DNA is shown, since the ends of the CDR3 on it are uncertain; the CDR3 is the one TCRdb lists. The chain couples TRBV11-2 to TRBJ2-1; the table names TRBD2, a call not compared with the DNA. Germline V CDR1 and CDR2: SGHAT, FQNNGV. The CDR3 comprises 14 residues, both ends counted. The CDR3 sequence is CTSSFLAQYNEQFS.